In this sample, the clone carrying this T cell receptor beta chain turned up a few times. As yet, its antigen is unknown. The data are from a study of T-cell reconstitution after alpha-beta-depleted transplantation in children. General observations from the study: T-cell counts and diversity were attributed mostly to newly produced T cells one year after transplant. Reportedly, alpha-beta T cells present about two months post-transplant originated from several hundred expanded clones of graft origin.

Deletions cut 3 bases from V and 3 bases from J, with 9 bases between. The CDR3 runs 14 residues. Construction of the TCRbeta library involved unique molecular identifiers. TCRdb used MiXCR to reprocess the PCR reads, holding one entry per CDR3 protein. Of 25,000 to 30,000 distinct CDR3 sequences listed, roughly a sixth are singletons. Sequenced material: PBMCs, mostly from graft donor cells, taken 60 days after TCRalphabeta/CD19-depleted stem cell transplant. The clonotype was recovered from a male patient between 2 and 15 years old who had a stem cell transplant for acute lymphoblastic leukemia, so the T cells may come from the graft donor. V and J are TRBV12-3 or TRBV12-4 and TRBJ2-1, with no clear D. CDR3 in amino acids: CASSFVQDYNEQFF. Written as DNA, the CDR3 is TGTGCCAGCAGTTTTGTGCAAGACTACAATGAGCAGTTCTTC.